These 2 T cell receptor beta chains were sequenced from one sample in a study of technical replicates of blood from a handful of donors. Clones were sequenced by immunoSEQ multiplex PCR, and TCRdb holds only the in-frame ones, with some missing. The table records tens of thousands of clones, under 97% of them present only once. Sequencing was carried out using T cells isolated from PBMCs. The receptors were sampled from a human donor in good health.

This chain uses TRBV7-9 with TRBJ2-3; D possibly corresponds to TRBD2 (5 bases). V lost 3 bases, J lost 5 bases, and 9 bases lay in between. Germline lookup yields CDR1 SEHNR and CDR2 FQNEAQ (reference sequence). CDR3 size: 13 residues. CDR3 protein: CASSLEVGDTQYF. The DNA for the CDR3 is TGTGCCAGCAGCTTGGAGGTGGGAGATACGCAGTATTTT.

The chain couples TRBV6-1 to TRBJ1-2, with TRBD1 as a possible D gene (6 bases). The germline gives CDR1 MNHNS, CDR2 SASEGT. The CDR3 runs to 14 residues. Trimming shortened V by 6 bases and J by 8 bases, and 19 bases separated the two germline ends. In DNA, the CDR3 is TGTGCCAGCAGCGACTCTCAGGGGACCGGGGGCTACACCTTC. Protein: CASSDSQGTGGYTF.